These 21 T cell receptor beta chains were sequenced from one sample in a study of blood T cell repertoires in COVID-19. TCRdb's table, derived via immunoSEQ multiplex PCR, lists solely in-frame clones and lacks some. This table has more than 250,000 clones, about 89% appearing once. What was sequenced was PBMCs or T cells enriched from blood (not recorded which). Source of these receptors: a young woman who had recovered from COVID-19.

This clone occurred many times. The chain combines TRBV30 with TRBJ1-1; maybe TRBD1 (6 bases). V was clipped by 3 bases and J by 5 bases, with 16 bases between them. There are 14 residues in the CDR3. Germline V gene data show CDR1 as GTSNPN and CDR2 as SVGIG (reference sequence). CDR3 amino acids: CAWRTQGGWTEAFF. CDR3 sequence (DNA): TGTGCCTGGAGAACACAGGGAGGGTGGACTGAAGCTTTCTTT.

The chain carries TRBV7-3 and TRBJ1-2; maybe TRBD1 (5 bases). This CDR3 is built from 13 residues. Germline V gene sequence: CDR1 SGHTA, CDR2 FQGTGA. Between the trimmed V and J ends, which lost 10 bases and 8 bases, there was a span of 20 bases. CDR3 nucleotides: TGTGCCATCCCAAACAGGTTCGGACGAGGCTACACCTTC. As protein: CAIPNRFGRGYTF.

CDR3 in amino acids: CAWTHLREQYF. CDR3 coding DNA: TGTGCCTGGACTCATCTACGCGAGCAGTACTTC. The rearrangement uses TRBV30 and TRBJ2-7; D uncertain. V was clipped by 4 bases and J by 6 bases, with 10 bases between them. This CDR3 has 11 amino acids. The germline CDR1 and CDR2 sequences are GTSNPN and SVGIG (reference sequence).

J is TRBJ2-2 and V is TRBV27; tentatively, D is TRBD2 (6 bases). The V end was cut by 7 bases, the J end by 4 bases, with 16 bases between. The CDR3 runs to 15 residues. From germline, CDR1 is MNHEY and CDR2 SMNVEV (reference sequence). CDR3 in DNA: TGTGCCAGCACCTGGGGGGTTCTGGGCACCGGGGAGCTGTTTTTT. It codes for CASTWGVLGTGELFF.

In this sample, this clone turned up once. J is TRBJ1-1 and V is TRBV19; 8 nucleotides match TRBD1. CDR3 size: 14 residues. Germline trimming cut 6 bases from V and 3 bases from J; bases unmatched to any gene: 6. CDR1 and CDR2 from the germline V gene are LNHDA and SQIVND (reference sequence). CDR3: CASRTQGAHTEAFF. The CDR3 bases are TGTGCCAGTAGGACTCAGGGGGCCCACACTGAAGCTTTCTTT.

Comments on this clone: Other DNA sequences in this specimen translate into the identical CDR3. The rearrangement uses TRBV19 and TRBJ1-4; D gene unclear. The ends were cut back, 2 bases at V and 8 bases at J, with 6 bases in the middle. The CDR3 runs 12 residues. The germline gives CDR1 LNHDA, CDR2 SQIVND (reference sequence). CDR3 amino acids: CASSIRGEKLFF. The DNA of the CDR3 is TGTGCCAGTAGTATACGGGGAGAAAAACTGTTTTTT.

This sequence joins TRBV2 and TRBJ1-3; unclear D gene. The CDR3 loop spans 13 amino acids. From germline, CDR1 is SNHLY and CDR2 FYNNEI. The DNA for the CDR3 is TGTGGGACTCTTAATGAACCTGGAAACACCATATATTTT. Translated, it gives CGTLNEPGNTIYF.

The chain has TRBV23-1 and TRBJ1-1, with 9 bases that match TRBD1. TRBV23-1 is labeled an ORF, and its function is uncertain. This CDR3 has 16 amino acids. Trimming removed 3 bases from V and 1 base from J; junction bases left unmatched: 6. The DNA for the CDR3 is TGCGCCAGCAGTCATCCTAGGGGACAGGGGAACACTGAAGCTTTCTTT. Protein: CASSHPRGQGNTEAFF.

V gene TRBV11-2 combines with J gene TRBJ1-2; possibly TRBD1 for D (5 bases). V was pared by 1 base and J by 5 bases, with 8 bases between. CDR1 is SGHAT and CDR2 is FQNNGV in the germline V gene. This CDR3 has 13 residues. The CDR3 reads CASSLAGLYGYTF. The CDR3 nucleotides are TGTGCCAGCAGCTTAGCAGGGTTATATGGCTACACCTTC.

The rearrangement links TRBV6-5 to TRBJ1-4; possible D gene TRBD1, 6 bases. Germline V gives CDR1 MNHEY, CDR2 SVGAGI. The length of the CDR3 is 15 residues. Trimming cost V 6 bases and J 4 bases, with 15 bases left between them. CDR3 in amino acids: CASSKHGQINEKLFF. CDR3 nucleotide sequence: TGTGCCAGCAGCAAACATGGACAGATTAATGAAAAACTGTTTTTT.

The chain employs TRBV27 and TRBJ2-6; 14 bases map to TRBD2. There are 18 residues in the CDR3. V lost 4 bases to trimming and J lost 4 bases; unmatched junction nucleotides: 6. Germline V gene data show CDR1 as MNHEY and CDR2 as SMNVEV (reference sequence). CDR3 sequence (DNA): TGTGCCAGCAGTTCCCTGACTAGCGGGGGGGCCGGGGCCAACGTCCTGACTTTC. Its protein is CASSSLTSGGAGANVLTF.

The chain employs TRBV5-4 and TRBJ1-3; no reliable D call. The germline V gene has CDR1 SGHNT and CDR2 YYREEE (reference sequence). The CDR3 runs to 14 residues. Trimming pared 1 base from V and 4 bases from J, leaving 9 bases between. The CDR3 protein is CASSLTPSGNTIYF. CDR3 in DNA: TGTGCCAGCAGCTTGACACCGTCCGGAAACACCATATATTTT.

The chain links TRBV7-3 to TRBJ2-1; possibly TRBD1 for D (6 bases). The germline V and J ends were trimmed by 1 base and 4 bases, with 11 bases remaining between them. There are 15 residues in the CDR3. Germline CDR1 reads SGHTA; CDR2 reads FQGTGA. In nucleotides, the CDR3 is TGTGCCAGCAGCTTAATAGGGGGATCATACAATGAGCAGTTCTTC. Its protein product is CASSLIGGSYNEQFF.

This chain joins TRBV5-1 and TRBJ2-5, with 13 bases matching TRBD2. The germline gives CDR1 SGHRS, CDR2 YFSETQ. The CDR3 totals 19 residues. V shed 3 bases and J 0 bases; nucleotides not matched to a gene: 11. The CDR3 sequence: CASSSVPGLAGRYQETQYF. The CDR3, as DNA: TGCGCCAGCAGCTCTGTCCCGGGACTAGCGGGGCGATACCAAGAGACCCAGTACTTC.

The CDR3 DNA reads as TGTGCCAGCAGCTTGCTGACAGCAACTAATGAAAAACTGTTTTTT. Its translation is CASSLLTATNEKLFF. The chain has TRBV5-5 and TRBJ1-4; maybe TRBD1 (5 bases). Germline CDR1 is SGHKS and CDR2 is YYEKEE (reference sequence). This CDR3 spans 15 amino acids. V shed 1 base and J shed 0 bases, with 7 bases lying between them.

This clone was observed a few times. This chain links TRBV28 with TRBJ1-2; D gene unclear. This CDR3 is built from 12 residues. V was trimmed by 7 bases and J by 5 bases, leaving 11 bases between them. From germline, CDR1 is MDHEN and CDR2 SYDVKM. CDR3 sequence (DNA): TGTGCCAGCAACCCTCCGGGGTATGGCTACACCTTC. Amino acids: CASNPPGYGYTF.

CDR3 in amino acids: CASSPRSSYNEQFF. CDR3 coding DNA: TGCGCCAGCAGTCCCAGGTCCTCCTACAATGAGCAGTTCTTC. This chain uses TRBV4-3 with TRBJ2-1; D ambiguous. Per the germline V gene, CDR1 is LGHNA and CDR2 is YSLEER. The CDR3 contains 14 residues. With 6 bases removed from V and 0 bases from J, the gap between germline ends came to 9 bases.

The rearrangement joins TRBV6-2 or TRBV6-3 to TRBJ2-7; 9 positions match TRBD1. Per germline, CDR1 MNHEY and CDR2 SVGEGT. V lost 3 bases and J lost 6; bases outside the gene matches: 15. The CDR3 covers 17 residues. For the CDR3, the DNA is TGTGCCAGCAGTTATCCTGGGACAGGGTTATTATCCGGCGAGCAGTACTTC. Translated: CASSYPGTGLLSGEQYF.

The chain carries TRBV7-9 and TRBJ1-6; TRBD1 aligns across 10 bases. There are 16 residues in the CDR3. Germline loops: CDR1 SEHNR, CDR2 FQNEAQ (reference sequence). Losses at the gene ends were 1 base for V and 9 bases for J; bases not matched to a gene: 6. The CDR3: CASSLDPGQGSSPLHF. The DNA for the CDR3 is TGTGCCAGCAGCTTAGATCCGGGACAGGGGAGTTCACCCCTCCACTTT.

The chain recombines TRBV6-6 with TRBJ1-1; possible D gene TRBD1, 6 bases. The CDR3 extends over 13 amino acids. Per the germline V gene, CDR1 is MNHNY and CDR2 is SVGAGI (reference sequence). V lost 0 bases to trimming and J lost 7 bases, with 9 bases between them. CDR3 in amino acids: CASSYSRGGEAFF. The CDR3 region has the DNA TGTGCCAGCAGTTACTCTAGGGGGGGTGAAGCTTTCTTT.

The chain combines TRBV7-6 with TRBJ1-3; D is unclear. Germline V gene data show CDR1 as SGHVS and CDR2 as FNYEAQ. The V gene lost 5 bases and the J gene lost 0 bases, with 11 bases spanning the gap. CDR3 length: 15 residues. CDR3 DNA sequence: TGTGCCAGCAGCCCCGATGGAGTCTCTGGAAACACCATATATTTT. This encodes CASSPDGVSGNTIYF.